The 3 T cell receptor beta chains in this list originate from one sample, sequenced in a study of human T cells and chemical hapten exposure. The time point here: pre-sensitization, week 0. The treatment denotes: therapeutic diphenylcyclopropenone sensitization with weekly scalp DPC. TCRdb ran MiXCR on the RACE reads and lists one entry per CDR3 protein. The sample gives approximately 260,000 distinct CDR3 sequences, around 7.3% of which show up once; more than 0.95% is in the top ten. Material: whole blood, obtained in connection with sensitization to the hapten diphenylcyclopropenone (DPC). These receptors were collected from a man younger than 35 with alopecia areata. Some clones in this sample may be carry-over from other donors' samples.

This clonotype was counted between two and nine times. J is TRBJ1-4 and V is TRBV6-2 or TRBV6-3, with 7 bases lining up with TRBD1. Trimming removed 7 bases from V and 7 bases from J; junction bases left unmatched: 9. The CDR3 consists of 14 residues. CDR1 and CDR2 from the germline V gene are MNHEY and SVGEGT. The CDR3: CASIETGSGEKLFF. DNA of the CDR3: TGTGCCAGCATCGAGACAGGGTCCGGTGAAAAACTGTTTTTT.

The sample holds a few counts of this clonotype. This sequence joins TRBV5-1 and TRBJ1-2, with 8 nucleotides matching TRBD1. This CDR3 is 15 amino acids long. Looked up from germline, CDR1 is SGHRS and CDR2 is YFSETQ. The junction had 4 bases not matched to a gene; V was cut back by 1 base and J by 2 bases. The CDR3 DNA sequence: TGCGCCAGCAGCTTGAGGAGACAGGGGAACTATGGCTACACCTTC. It specifies CASSLRRQGNYGYTF.

This clonotype showed up many times. The CDR3 region is CASSNGTDSNQPQHF. CDR3 DNA: TGTGCCAGCAGTAACGGGACAGATAGCAATCAGCCCCAGCATTTT. The chain is built from TRBV6-4 and TRBJ1-5; 7 bases align to TRBD1. CDR3 length: 15 residues. Germline CDR1 and CDR2: MRHNA and SNTAGT. V was pared by 5 bases and J by 0 bases, with 4 bases of the junction left unmatched.